The rows below give T cell receptor beta chains drawn from one sample of a study of blood T cell repertoires in COVID-19. Libraries were prepared by immunoSEQ multiplex PCR; TCRdb keeps only in-frame clonotypes and omits some of them. The sample has some 260,000 clones; approximately 79% are singletons. The sample taken for sequencing was peripheral blood. The receptors originated from a woman older than 75 with active or convalescent COVID-19. Both conserved end residues are part of each CDR3. The size field is filled for only some rows; it gives once, few, many or a size class.

TRBV2	few	TRBJ1-5	CASRQTYSNQPQHF
TRBV10-2	-	TRBJ2-7	CASSDGTGAVEQYF
TRBV2	-	TRBJ2-7	CASMAELVYEQYF
TRBV30	few	TRBJ1-2	CAWTQTNYGYTF
TRBV4-2	-	TRBJ1-6	CASSPPGNSPLHF
TRBV7-9	-	TRBJ1-1	CASSLGGRETFF
TRBV10-3	-	TRBJ1-4	CAISTSGTGSNEKLFF
TRBV28	few	TRBJ2-7	CASSLGQLNYEQYF
TRBV4-1	-	TRBJ2-5	CASSTGTSTGTQYF
TRBV10-3	-	TRBJ2-2	CAISETSGGPNTGELFF
TRBV7-2	-	TRBJ2-1	CASSSSPGTSLVNEQFF
TRBV2	-	TRBJ2-7	CASSLHLRSLYEQYF
TRBV28	-	TRBJ1-5	CASSSGTGHQPQHF
TRBV5-6	-	TRBJ1-2	CASSLIGRANYGYTF
TRBV29-1	-	TRBJ2-3	CSVEEPQGTDTQYF
TRBV18	-	TRBJ2-2	CASSRNTGLETGELFF
TRBV28	-	TRBJ1-5	CASTPRTGVSQPQHF
TRBV5-6	-	TRBJ1-5	CASSVRGAEPQHF
TRBV9	-	TRBJ2-3	CASSPSRDTQYF
TRBV6-2/TRBV6-3	-	TRBJ1-5	CASSLHRVGNQPQHF
TRBV4-2	-	TRBJ1-4	CASSQSGPLLEKLFF
TRBV7-9	-	TRBJ2-7	CASSLGQGTYEQYF
TRBV5-5	-	TRBJ1-4	CASSRGPIGEKLFF
TRBV3-1/TRBV3-2	-	TRBJ2-1	CASSQVSEQFF
TRBV4-1	-	TRBJ2-7	CASSNSERTGGYEQYF
TRBV11-2	-	TRBJ2-1	CASSFRTGGVNEQFF
TRBV11-3	-	TRBJ1-6	CASFLRAGRGDSPLHF
TRBV28	-	TRBJ2-7	CASTPPNAGELVQYF
TRBV5-1	-	TRBJ2-2	CASSPGHGGLVTGELFF
TRBV7-2	-	TRBJ1-6	CASSFLGGGNSPLHF
TRBV2	-	TRBJ1-1	CASRPERLSTEAFF
TRBV19	-	TRBJ2-5	CASSSSRGREETQYF
TRBV29-1	once	TRBJ2-3	CSVRTGRGTDTQYF
TRBV11-2	-	TRBJ2-5	CASSLFGETQYF
TRBV19	-	TRBJ1-3	CASSIRTVSGNTIYF
TRBV19	-	TRBJ2-5	CASSPGLAEQETQYF
TRBV5-1	-	TRBJ2-7	CASSLEASGSSSYEQYF
TRBV5-6	-	TRBJ2-7	CASSYRVYEQYF
TRBV24-1	few	TRBJ2-7	CATSGIPGQRGQYF
TRBV3-1/TRBV3-2	once	TRBJ2-3	CASSHQRGAAPDTQYF
TRBV19	-	TRBJ2-5	CASSIGGGAWETQYF